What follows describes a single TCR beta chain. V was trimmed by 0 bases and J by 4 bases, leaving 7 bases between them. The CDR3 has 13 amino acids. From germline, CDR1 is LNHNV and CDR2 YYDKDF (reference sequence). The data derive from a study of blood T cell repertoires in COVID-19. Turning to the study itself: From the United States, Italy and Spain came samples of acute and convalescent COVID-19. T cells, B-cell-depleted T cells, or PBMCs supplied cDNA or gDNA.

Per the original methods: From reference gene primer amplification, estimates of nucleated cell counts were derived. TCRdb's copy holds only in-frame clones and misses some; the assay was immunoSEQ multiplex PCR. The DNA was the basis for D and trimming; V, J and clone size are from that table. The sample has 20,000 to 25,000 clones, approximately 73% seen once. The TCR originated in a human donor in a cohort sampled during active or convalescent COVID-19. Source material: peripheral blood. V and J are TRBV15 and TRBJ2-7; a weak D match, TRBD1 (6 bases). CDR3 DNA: TGTGCCACCAGCAGAGACAGGGGTTACGAGCAGTACTTC. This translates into CATSRDRGYEQYF. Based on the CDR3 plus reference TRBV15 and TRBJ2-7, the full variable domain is DAMVIQNPRYQVTQFGKPVTLSCSQTLNHNVMYWYQQKSSQAPKLLFHYYDKDFNNEADTPDNFQSRRPNTSFCFLDIRSPGLGDTAMYLCATSRDRGYEQYFGPGTRLTVT.